Detailed here is one T cell receptor (beta chain). The antigen is undetermined. This sample was included in a study of cytomegalovirus exposure and HLA in healthy donors. Study-level results: Per a prior analysis, the majority of TCR beta V segments were productive roughly 87% or roughly 30% of the time. There were reportedly fewer N-insertions in an Asian-associated ancestry cluster than the approximately 600-donor mean, in a later analysis. Later analysis identified several of the most significant clusters that appeared linked to common viral pathogens.

Donors consisted of healthy bone marrow donors. PCR employed 60 Vbeta and 13 Jbeta primers. Produced via immunoSEQ multiplex PCR; TCRdb's table is partial and in-frame only. The sample shows 95,000 to 150,000 clones, over 65% of them seen only once. The sequencing sample was made of PBMCs. The TCR comes from a woman between 40 and 55 years old in good health and CMV-seropositive.

CDR3 coding DNA: TGTGCCAGCAGCCCACGGGCGGGGGGGCCTGAGGAGACCCAGTACTTC. Protein product: CASSPRAGGPEETQYF. V gene TRBV9 combines with J gene TRBJ2-5; TRBD2 aligns across 9 bases. The CDR3 contains 16 residues. V lost 4 bases to trimming and J lost 5 bases; unmatched junction nucleotides: 12. Germline V CDR1 and CDR2: SGDLS, YYNGEE.